This record covers a single TCR beta chain. This sample was included in a study of blood T cell repertoires in COVID-19. Looking at the study overall: Acute-phase and convalescent COVID-19 samples originated in the United States, Italy and Spain. PBMCs, B-cell-depleted T cells, or T cells provided the cDNA or gDNA that made up the material.

Authors' methods: Researchers report that nucleated cell counts were estimated from reference gene primer amplification. The method was immunoSEQ multiplex PCR; TCRdb's version includes in-frame clones alone and lacks a portion of them. The DNA gave D and trimming, while V, J and clone size come from that table. The sample comprises approximately 190,000 clones, 75% to 90% of which are singletons, and approximately 6.9% rests with the top ten. This CDR3 comprises 13 residues. V was pared by 0 bases and J by 14 bases, with 7 bases of the junction left unmatched. CDR1 is WSHSY and CDR2 is SAAADI in the germline V gene.

The chain employs TRBV10-2 and TRBJ2-3; 8 nucleotides line up with TRBD2. The specimen sequenced was peripheral blood. This sequence originates from a man between 60 and 75 years old with acute or convalescent COVID-19. The CDR3 reads CASSESSSGVGYF. CDR3 bases: TGCGCCAGCAGTGAGTCGAGTAGCGGGGTGGGGTATTTT.